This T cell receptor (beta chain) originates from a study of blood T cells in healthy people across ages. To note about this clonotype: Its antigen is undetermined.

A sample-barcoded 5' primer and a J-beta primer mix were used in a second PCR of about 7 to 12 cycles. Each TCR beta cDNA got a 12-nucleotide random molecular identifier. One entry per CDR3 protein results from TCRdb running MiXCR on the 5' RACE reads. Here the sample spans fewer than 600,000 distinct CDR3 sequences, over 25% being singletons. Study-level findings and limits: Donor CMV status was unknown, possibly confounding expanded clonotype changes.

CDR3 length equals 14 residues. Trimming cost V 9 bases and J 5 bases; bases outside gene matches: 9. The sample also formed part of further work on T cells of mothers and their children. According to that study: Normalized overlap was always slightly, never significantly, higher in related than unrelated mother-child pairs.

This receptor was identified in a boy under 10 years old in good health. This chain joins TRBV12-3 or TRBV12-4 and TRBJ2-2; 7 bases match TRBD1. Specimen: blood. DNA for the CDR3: TGTGCCAGTTCGCCGGGACAGATTACCGGGGAGCTGTTTTTT. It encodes CASSPGQITGELFF.